Listed here are 22 T cell receptor beta chains from one sample, sequenced in a study of CD8+ T cells in alopecia areata. Treatment specified: oral pan-JAK inhibitor, 5-10 mg twice daily. Reverse transcribed after extraction, RNA yielded cDNA as the sequencing template. TCRdb's copy holds only in-frame clones and misses some; the assay was immunoSEQ multiplex PCR. Among fewer than 250,000 clones listed, around two fifths were seen once. The material sequenced was CD4+ T cells sorted from blood, taken around week 34, from a patient treated with tofacitinib. Every receptor here comes from a human donor with alopecia areata.

The chain couples TRBV9 to TRBJ2-3, with 9 bases matching TRBD2. CDR1 and CDR2 (germline): SGDLS, YYNGEE. The CDR3 spans 14 residues. Trimming at V came to 0 bases and at J to 7 bases, leaving 3 bases not matched to a gene. The CDR3 bases are TGTGCCAGCAGCGTAGAACTAGCGGGCCATACGCAGTATTTT. Amino acid sequence: CASSVELAGHTQYF.

The V gene is TRBV4-2, the J gene TRBJ2-7; D is possibly TRBD2 (6 bases). Germline V lookup: CDR1 LGHNA, CDR2 YNFKEQ. The CDR3 spans 15 residues. V gave up 2 bases and J gave up 3 bases, with 14 bases separating them. CDR3 sequence (DNA): TGTGCCAGCAGCCAATTGGGACTTCTGGGCTACGAGCAGTACTTC. Translated: CASSQLGLLGYEQYF.

The CDR3 spells CASSYGGHGYTF. As DNA, the CDR3 is TGTGCCAGCAGTTACGGAGGGCATGGCTACACCTTC. This chain links TRBV6-5 with TRBJ1-2; D gene unclear. Germline V lookup: CDR1 MNHEY, CDR2 SVGAGI. The CDR3 contains 12 residues. Between the trimmed V and J ends, which lost 2 bases and 6 bases, there was a span of 7 bases.

The rearrangement links TRBV12-5 to TRBJ2-1; no firm D call. The germline CDR1 and CDR2 sequences are LGHNT and FRNRAP. This CDR3 is built from 15 residues. V was clipped by 1 base and J by 6 bases, with 13 bases between them. The CDR3 loop is CASGLGTTPLNEQFF. CDR3 nucleotide sequence: TGTGCTAGTGGTTTGGGAACGACTCCCCTCAATGAGCAGTTCTTC.

This clone was observed a handful of times. The rearrangement links TRBV11-2 to TRBJ2-3; 9 bases agree with TRBD2. Per germline, CDR1 SGHAT and CDR2 FQNNGV. The CDR3 length is 16 residues. The V and J ends lost 4 bases and 2 bases, in that order; junction bases with no gene match: 7. The CDR3 coding sequence is TGTGCCAGCAGCTCGATACTAGCGGGCGCCACAGATACGCAGTATTTT. Amino acid sequence: CASSSILAGATDTQYF. The full variable domain, rest sourced from reference TRBV11-2 and TRBJ2-3, is EAGVAQSPRYKIIEKRQSVAFWCNPISGHATLYWYQQILGQGPKLLIQFQNNGVVDDSQLPKDRFSAERLKGVDSTLKIQPAKLEDSAVYLCASSSILAGATDTQYFGPGTRLTVL.

V gene TRBV4-1 combines with J gene TRBJ2-4; the D gene could be TRBD1 or TRBD2 (7 bases each). The CDR3 length is 16 residues. Deletions cut 0 bases from V and 6 bases from J, with 15 bases between. The germline CDR1 and CDR2 sequences are MGHRA and YSYEKL. The chain's CDR3 is CASSQERGRGGNIQYF. The CDR3 DNA sequence: TGCGCCAGCAGCCAAGAACGGGGCAGGGGGGGAAACATTCAGTACTTC.

This clone was recorded a few times. The sample holds other DNA sequences that translate to the same CDR3. J is TRBJ2-7 and V is TRBV6-1; D gene uncertain. CDR3 length: 13 amino acids. Per germline, CDR1 MNHNS and CDR2 SASEGT. Trimming stripped 6 bases from V and 0 bases from J, with 9 bases between. The CDR3 is CASSLTGSYEQYF. CDR3 coding DNA: TGTGCCAGCAGCTTAACTGGCTCCTACGAGCAGTACTTC.

This chain joins TRBV5-1 and TRBJ2-1; 9 bases match TRBD2. This CDR3 is 15 amino acids long. The germline CDR1 and CDR2 sequences are SGHRS and YFSETQ. J was trimmed by 8 bases and V by 4 bases; bases with no gene match: 10. Here the CDR3 reads CASSPLPGTSYEQFF. The CDR3 DNA follows: TGCGCCAGCAGCCCACTTCCCGGGACTAGCTATGAGCAGTTCTTC.

With respect to this clone: This specimen includes other DNA sequences encoding the same CDR3. The rearrangement joins TRBV19 to TRBJ1-1; D gene unclear. Germline loops: CDR1 LNHDA, CDR2 SQIVND (reference sequence). V shed 1 base and J shed 0 bases, with 6 bases lying between them. CDR3 size: 14 residues. The CDR3: CASSIGRLNTEAFF. The CDR3 DNA follows: TGTGCCAGTAGTATAGGTCGGCTGAACACTGAAGCTTTCTTT.

The chain employs TRBV30 and TRBJ1-2; 7 bases agree with TRBD1. The V gene end was trimmed by 0 bases and the J gene end by 5 bases; junction bases not matched to a gene: 9. The CDR3 extends over 15 amino acids. Germline V gene data show CDR1 as GTSNPN and CDR2 as SVGIG (reference sequence). CDR3 sequence: CAWSVPRGDFYGYTF. The CDR3 nucleotides are TGTGCCTGGAGTGTTCCCAGGGGGGATTTTTATGGCTACACCTTC. The full variable domain, completed using reference TRBV30 and TRBJ1-2, is SQTIHQWPATLVQPVGSPLSLECTVEGTSNPNLYWYRQAAGRGLQLLFYSVGIGQISSEVPQNLSASRPQDRQFILSSKKLLLSDSGFYLCAWSVPRGDFYGYTFGSGTRLTVV.

The genes are TRBV4-1 and TRBJ2-5; D unresolved. The V end was cut by 0 bases, the J end by 4 bases, with 18 bases between. This CDR3 region has 17 residues. Germline V gene lookup returns CDR1 MGHRA and CDR2 YSYEKL. As DNA, the CDR3 is TGCGCCAGCAGCCAAGACCGTATCGGGCTGGGTGGAGAGACCCAGTACTTC. Translated: CASSQDRIGLGGETQYF.

This sequence joins TRBV28 and TRBJ2-7, with D perhaps matching TRBD2 (5 bases). The CDR3 length is 13 residues. Trimming pared 7 bases from V and 2 bases from J, leaving 12 bases between. Per germline, CDR1 MDHEN and CDR2 SYDVKM. In DNA, the CDR3 is TGTGCCAGCAACCGGGGTGCAACCTACGAGCAGTACTTC. It encodes CASNRGATYEQYF.

This clone was observed a handful of times. The chain couples TRBV7-8 to TRBJ1-4, with 8 bases lining up with TRBD1. The germline V gene has CDR1 SGHVS and CDR2 FQNEAQ. The V segment lost 5 bases and the J segment 2 bases; nucleotides outside the gene matches: 4. This CDR3 contains 15 residues. The DNA for the CDR3 is TGTGCCAGCAGCCCCAGGACAGGGACTAATGAAAAACTGTTTTTT. It encodes CASSPRTGTNEKLFF.

The rearrangement uses TRBV29-1 and TRBJ2-7; 12 bases are a match to TRBD1. Germline assignment: CDR1 SQVTM and CDR2 ANQGSEA. The CDR3 has 15 residues. Unmatched junction bases numbered 7, after V lost 5 bases and J lost 2 bases. CDR3 protein: CSVSPGTGGAYEQYF. DNA of the CDR3: TGCAGCGTTTCTCCCGGGACAGGGGGCGCCTACGAGCAGTACTTC.

The genes are TRBV14 and TRBJ1-2, with TRBD1 as a possible D gene (5 bases). This CDR3 has 12 amino acids. CDR1 and CDR2 from the germline V gene are SGHDN and FVKESK. V was shortened by 4 bases and J by 8 bases, with 11 bases between the two germline ends. As DNA, the CDR3 is TGTGCCAGCAGCCGTATGGGGCGAGGCTACACCTTC. Translation: CASSRMGRGYTF.

In this sample, this clone turned up a few times. The chain combines TRBV6-6 with TRBJ1-4, with a possible D match to TRBD1 (5 bases). CDR1 is MNHNY, CDR2 SVGAGI, per germline (reference sequence). Trimming shortened V by 6 bases and J by 7 bases, and 9 bases separated the two germline ends. The CDR3 extends over 12 amino acids. CDR3 sequence reads: CASSEQGEKLFF. Written as DNA, the CDR3 is TGTGCCAGCAGCGAGCAGGGTGAAAAACTGTTTTTT.

This clone was seen more than once but under ten times. This sequence joins TRBV7-8 and TRBJ2-1; 8 nucleotides line up with TRBD1. V was pared by 5 bases and J by 8 bases, with 8 bases of the junction left unmatched. CDR1 is SGHVS and CDR2 is FQNEAQ in the germline V gene. The CDR3 extends over 14 amino acids. The CDR3 nucleotides read TGTGCCAGCAGCCCGCAGGGACAGGTGGATGAGCAGTTCTTC. Amino acids: CASSPQGQVDEQFF.

In this sample, this clone turned up a few times. This clone may be a read error of a much larger clone one base away. The V and J genes are TRBV19 and TRBJ1-6, with 9 bases that match TRBD1. The V gene's germline CDR1 is LNHDA and CDR2 SQIVND (reference sequence). J gave up 9 bases and V 7 bases, and 4 bases lay outside the gene matches. This CDR3 contains 13 residues. In nucleotides, the CDR3 is TGTGCCAGTATGATGACAGGGGGTTCACCCCTCCACTTT. Residues: CASMMTGGSPLHF.

In this sample, this clone turned up a few times. This chain links TRBV29-1 with TRBJ1-1; D ambiguous. The CDR3 consists of 14 residues. The V and J ends lost 7 bases and 5 bases respectively, with 20 bases between them. CDR1 is SQVTM, CDR2 ANQGSEA, per germline. The CDR3 region has the DNA TGCAGCGCTTCGCCTTCCGTCGGGGAGACTGAAGCTTTCTTT. Its translation: CSASPSVGETEAFF.

The V call is TRBV6-1, the J call TRBJ2-3; 8 nucleotides agree with TRBD2. The CDR3 extends over 15 amino acids. V was pared by 3 bases and J by 5 bases, with 7 bases of the junction left unmatched. Germline assignment: CDR1 MNHNS and CDR2 SASEGT. In DNA form, the CDR3 reads TGTGCCAGCAGTGACCCCTCACTAGCGGTAGATACGCAGTATTTT. It codes for CASSDPSLAVDTQYF.

The rearrangement joins TRBV27 to TRBJ1-2, with TRBD1 identical over 7 bases. CDR1 and CDR2 (germline): MNHEY, SMNVEV (reference sequence). This CDR3 is built from 13 residues. Trimming took 5 bases from V and 6 from J; bases not matched to a gene: 6. CDR3 DNA sequence: TGTGCCAGCAGTCCACGACAGGGCAATGGCTACACCTTC. This codes for CASSPRQGNGYTF.

Only a few counts were recorded for this clone. The V and J genes are TRBV4-2 and TRBJ2-5, with D maybe TRBD1 (5 bases). The V end lost 0 bases, the J end lost 6 bases, and 11 bases lay between the germline ends. The germline CDR1 and CDR2 sequences are LGHNA and YNFKEQ. The CDR3 extends over 14 amino acids. CDR3 sequence: CASSQDAQVKTQYF. DNA of the CDR3: TGTGCCAGCAGCCAAGATGCACAGGTGAAGACCCAGTACTTC.